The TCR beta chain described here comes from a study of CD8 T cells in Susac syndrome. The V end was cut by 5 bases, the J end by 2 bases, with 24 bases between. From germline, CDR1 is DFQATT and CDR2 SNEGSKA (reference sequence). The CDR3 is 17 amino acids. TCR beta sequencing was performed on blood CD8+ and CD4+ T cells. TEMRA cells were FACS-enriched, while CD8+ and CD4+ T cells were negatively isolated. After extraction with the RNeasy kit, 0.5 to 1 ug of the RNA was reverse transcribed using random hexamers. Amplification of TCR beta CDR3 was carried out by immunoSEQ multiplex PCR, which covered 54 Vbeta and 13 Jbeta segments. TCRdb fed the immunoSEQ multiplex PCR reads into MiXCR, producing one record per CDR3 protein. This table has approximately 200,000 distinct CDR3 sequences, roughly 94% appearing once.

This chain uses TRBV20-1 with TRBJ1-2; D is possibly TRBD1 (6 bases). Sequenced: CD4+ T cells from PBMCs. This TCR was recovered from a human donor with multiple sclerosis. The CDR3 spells CSAGGRQGTGENYGYTF. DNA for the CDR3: TGCAGTGCTGGAGGGCGGCAGGGGACGGGAGAAAACTATGGCTACACCTTC.